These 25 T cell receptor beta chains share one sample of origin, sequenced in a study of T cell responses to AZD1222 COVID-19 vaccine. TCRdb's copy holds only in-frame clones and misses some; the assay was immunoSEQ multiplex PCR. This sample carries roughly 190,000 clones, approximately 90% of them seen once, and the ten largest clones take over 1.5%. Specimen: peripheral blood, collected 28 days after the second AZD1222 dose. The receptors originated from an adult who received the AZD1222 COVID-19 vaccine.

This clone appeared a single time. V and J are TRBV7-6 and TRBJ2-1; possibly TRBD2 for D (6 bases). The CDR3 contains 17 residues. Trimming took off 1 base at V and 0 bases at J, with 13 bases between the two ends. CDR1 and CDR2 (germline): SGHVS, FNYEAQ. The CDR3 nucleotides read TGTGCCAGCAGCTTAGGGGGCGGGGTCTCCTCCTACAATGAGCAGTTCTTC. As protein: CASSLGGGVSSYNEQFF.

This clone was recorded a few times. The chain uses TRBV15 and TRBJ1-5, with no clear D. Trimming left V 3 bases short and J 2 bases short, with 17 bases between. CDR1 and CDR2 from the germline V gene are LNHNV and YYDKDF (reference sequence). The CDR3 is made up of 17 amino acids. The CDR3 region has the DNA TGTGCCACCAGCAGGGGCGGGGAAATTACGGGCAATCAGCCCCAGCATTTT. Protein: CATSRGGEITGNQPQHF. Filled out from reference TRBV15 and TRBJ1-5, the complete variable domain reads DAMVIQNPRYQVTQFGKPVTLSCSQTLNHNVMYWYQQKSSQAPKLLFHYYDKDFNNEADTPDNFQSRRPNTSFCFLDIRSPGLGDTAMYLCATSRGGEITGNQPQHFGDGTRLSIL.

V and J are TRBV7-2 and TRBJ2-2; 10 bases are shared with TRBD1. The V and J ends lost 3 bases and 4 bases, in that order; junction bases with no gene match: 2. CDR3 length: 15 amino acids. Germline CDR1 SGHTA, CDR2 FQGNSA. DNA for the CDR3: TGTGCCAGCAGCTTCTGGACAGGGGGCACCGGGGAGCTGTTTTTT. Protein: CASSFWTGGTGELFF.

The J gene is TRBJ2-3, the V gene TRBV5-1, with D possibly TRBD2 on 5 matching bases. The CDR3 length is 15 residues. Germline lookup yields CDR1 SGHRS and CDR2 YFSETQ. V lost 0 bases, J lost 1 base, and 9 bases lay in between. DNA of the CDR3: TGCGCCAGCAGCTTGGCTCTAGCCCGCACAGATACGCAGTATTTT. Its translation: CASSLALARTDTQYF.

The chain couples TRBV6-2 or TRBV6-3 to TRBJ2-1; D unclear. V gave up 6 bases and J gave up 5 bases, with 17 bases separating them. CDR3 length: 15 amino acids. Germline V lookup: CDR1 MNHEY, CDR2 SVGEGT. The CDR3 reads CASSLRRSLNNEQFF. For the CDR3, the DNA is TGTGCCAGCAGCCTGAGGCGTTCATTGAACAATGAGCAGTTCTTC.

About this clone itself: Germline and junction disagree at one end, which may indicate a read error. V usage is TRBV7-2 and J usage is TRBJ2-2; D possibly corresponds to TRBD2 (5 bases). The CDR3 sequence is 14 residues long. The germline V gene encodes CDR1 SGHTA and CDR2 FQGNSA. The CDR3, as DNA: TGTGCCAGCACCTTAGGGAGAAACACCGGGGAGCTGTTTTTT. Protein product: CASTLGRNTGELFF.

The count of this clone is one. The CDR3 is CASSQRQGGGYTF. The CDR3 coding sequence is TGTGCCAGCAGCCAACGGCAGGGGGGCGGCTACACCTTC. The rearrangement joins TRBV3-1 (or the pseudogene TRBV3-2) to TRBJ1-2; TRBD1 agrees at 7 bases. CDR1 is LGHDT, CDR2 YNNKEL, per germline (reference sequence). The CDR3 extends over 13 amino acids. Germline trimming cut 2 bases from V and 8 bases from J; bases unmatched to any gene: 5.

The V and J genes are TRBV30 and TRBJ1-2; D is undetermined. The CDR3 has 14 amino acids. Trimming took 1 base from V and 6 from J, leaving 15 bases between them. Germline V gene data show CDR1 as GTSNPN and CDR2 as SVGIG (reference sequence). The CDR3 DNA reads TGTGCCTGGAGTGGCCTAATGGGAAGGCATGGCTACACCTTC. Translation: CAWSGLMGRHGYTF.

This chain's CDR3 is CASSPTGENQPQHF. The CDR3 DNA sequence: TGTGCCAGCTCACCGACAGGGGAGAATCAGCCCCAGCATTTT. The chain recombines TRBV18 with TRBJ1-5; 8 bases match TRBD1. The CDR3 runs to 14 residues. J gave up 4 bases and V 3 bases, and 2 bases lay outside the gene matches. Germline values: CDR1 KGHSH, CDR2 LQKENI.

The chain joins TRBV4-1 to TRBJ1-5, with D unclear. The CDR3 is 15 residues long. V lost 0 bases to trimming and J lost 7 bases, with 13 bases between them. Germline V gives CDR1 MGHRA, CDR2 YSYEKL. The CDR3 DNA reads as TGCGCCAGCAGCCAAGATGCCACCGAAGGACAGCCCCAGCATTTT. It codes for CASSQDATEGQPQHF.

The CDR3 loop reads CASSLEEERGLAGANVLTF. The CDR3 nucleotides are TGTGCCAGCAGCTTGGAGGAGGAAAGGGGGTTAGCTGGGGCCAACGTCCTGACTTTC. The chain employs TRBV5-6 and TRBJ2-6; D is perhaps TRBD1 (6 bases). From germline, CDR1 is SGHDT and CDR2 YYEEEE. V lost 0 bases, J lost 2 bases, and 18 bases lay in between. The CDR3 covers 19 residues.

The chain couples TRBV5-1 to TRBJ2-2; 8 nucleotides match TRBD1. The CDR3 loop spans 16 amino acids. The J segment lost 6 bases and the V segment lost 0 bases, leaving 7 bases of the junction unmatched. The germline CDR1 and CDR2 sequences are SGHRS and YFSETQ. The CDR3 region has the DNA TGCGCCAGCAGCTTGGCCCGGACAGGGTCGGCCGGGGAGCTGTTTTTT. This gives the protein CASSLARTGSAGELFF.

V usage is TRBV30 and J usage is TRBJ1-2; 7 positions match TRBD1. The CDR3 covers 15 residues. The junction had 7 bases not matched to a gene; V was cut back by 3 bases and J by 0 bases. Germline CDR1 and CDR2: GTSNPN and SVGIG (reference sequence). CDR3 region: CAWRAGQASNYGYTF. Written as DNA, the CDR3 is TGTGCCTGGAGGGCCGGACAGGCGTCTAACTATGGCTACACCTTC.

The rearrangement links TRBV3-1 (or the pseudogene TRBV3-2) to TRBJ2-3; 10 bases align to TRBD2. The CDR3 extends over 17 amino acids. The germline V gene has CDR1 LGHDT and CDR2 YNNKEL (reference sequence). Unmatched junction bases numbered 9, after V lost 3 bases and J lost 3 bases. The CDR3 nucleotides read TGTGCCAGCAGCCACAAGGTAACTAGCGGGAAAACAGATACGCAGTATTTT. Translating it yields CASSHKVTSGKTDTQYF.

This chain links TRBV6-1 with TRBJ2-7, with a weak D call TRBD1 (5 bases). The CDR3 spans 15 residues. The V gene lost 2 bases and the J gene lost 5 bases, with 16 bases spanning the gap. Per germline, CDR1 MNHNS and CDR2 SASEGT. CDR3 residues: CASSEPGHAQDEQYF. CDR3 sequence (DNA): TGTGCCAGCAGTGAACCAGGGCACGCGCAAGACGAGCAGTACTTC.

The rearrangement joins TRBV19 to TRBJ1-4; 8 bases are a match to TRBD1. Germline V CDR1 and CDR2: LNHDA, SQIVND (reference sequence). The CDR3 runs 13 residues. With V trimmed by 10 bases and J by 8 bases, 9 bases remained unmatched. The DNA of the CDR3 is TGTGCCACCGACCCCGGGACAGGAGAAAAACTGTTTTTT. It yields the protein CATDPGTGEKLFF.

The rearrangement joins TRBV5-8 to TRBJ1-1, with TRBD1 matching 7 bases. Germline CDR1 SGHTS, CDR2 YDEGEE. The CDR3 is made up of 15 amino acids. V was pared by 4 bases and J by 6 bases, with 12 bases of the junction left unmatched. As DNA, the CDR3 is TGTGCCAGCAGCGTAAAGGGACAGATAGTCGCTGAAGCTTTCTTT. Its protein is CASSVKGQIVAEAFF.

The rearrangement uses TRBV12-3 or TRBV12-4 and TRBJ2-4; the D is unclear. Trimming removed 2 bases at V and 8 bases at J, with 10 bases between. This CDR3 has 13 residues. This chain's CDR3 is CASSLTPLDIQYF. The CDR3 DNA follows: TGTGCCAGCAGTTTAACCCCCTTGGACATTCAGTACTTC.

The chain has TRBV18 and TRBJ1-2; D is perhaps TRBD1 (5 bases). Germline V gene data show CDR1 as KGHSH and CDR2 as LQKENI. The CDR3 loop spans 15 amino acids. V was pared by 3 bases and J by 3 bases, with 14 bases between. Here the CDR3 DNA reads TGTGCCAGCTCACCCTCCGGGATGGGGGACTATGGCTACACCTTC. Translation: CASSPSGMGDYGYTF.

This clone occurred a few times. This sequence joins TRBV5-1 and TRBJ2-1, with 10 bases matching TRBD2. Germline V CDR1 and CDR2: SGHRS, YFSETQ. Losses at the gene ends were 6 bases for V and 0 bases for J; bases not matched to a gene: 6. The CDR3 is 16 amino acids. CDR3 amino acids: CASKEAGGSSYNEQFF. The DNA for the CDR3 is TGCGCCAGCAAGGAAGCGGGAGGGAGCTCCTACAATGAGCAGTTCTTC.

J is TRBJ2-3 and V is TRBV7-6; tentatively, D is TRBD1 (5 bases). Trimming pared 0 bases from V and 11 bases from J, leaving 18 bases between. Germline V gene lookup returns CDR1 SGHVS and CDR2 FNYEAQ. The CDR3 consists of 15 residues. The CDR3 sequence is CASSLAGPQGGGQYF. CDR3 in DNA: TGTGCCAGCAGCTTAGCGGGCCCCCAGGGCGGTGGGCAGTATTTT.

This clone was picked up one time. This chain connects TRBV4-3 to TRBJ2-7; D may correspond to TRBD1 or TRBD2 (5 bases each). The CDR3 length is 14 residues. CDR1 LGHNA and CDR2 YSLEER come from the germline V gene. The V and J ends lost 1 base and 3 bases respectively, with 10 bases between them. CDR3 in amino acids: CASSQAGAGYEQYF. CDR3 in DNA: TGCGCCAGCAGCCAAGCTGGGGCGGGCTACGAGCAGTACTTC.

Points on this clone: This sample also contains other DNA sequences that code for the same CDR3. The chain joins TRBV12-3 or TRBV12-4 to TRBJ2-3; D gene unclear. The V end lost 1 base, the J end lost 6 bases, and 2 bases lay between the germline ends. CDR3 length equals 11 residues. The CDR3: CASSLEDTQYF. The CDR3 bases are TGTGCCAGCAGTTTAGAGGATACGCAGTATTTT.

The CDR3 sequence: CASSLTGTGFYGYTF. The CDR3 DNA reads TGTGCCAGTAGCCTGACAGGGACAGGTTTCTATGGCTACACCTTC. V gene TRBV19 combines with J gene TRBJ1-2; 8 bases map to TRBD1. Trimming at V came to 6 bases and at J to 4 bases, leaving 10 bases not matched to a gene. The CDR3 runs 15 residues. Germline V CDR1 and CDR2: LNHDA, SQIVND (reference sequence). The full variable domain, its missing parts supplied by reference TRBV19 and TRBJ1-2, is DGGITQSPKYLFRKEGQNVTLSCEQNLNHDAMYWYRQDPGQGLRLIYYSQIVNDFQKGDIAEGYSVSREKKESFPLTVTSAQKNPTAFYLCASSLTGTGFYGYTFGSGTRLTVV.

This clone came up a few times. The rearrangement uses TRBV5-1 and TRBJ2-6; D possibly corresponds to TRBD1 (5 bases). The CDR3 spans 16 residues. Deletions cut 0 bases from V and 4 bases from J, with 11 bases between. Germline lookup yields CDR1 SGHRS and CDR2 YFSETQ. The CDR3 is CASSLVQGNGANVLTF. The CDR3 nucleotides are TGCGCCAGCAGCTTGGTTCAGGGTAACGGGGCCAACGTCCTGACTTTC.